The 30 T cell receptor beta chains below were found in one sample sequenced in a study of T cells after yellow fever vaccination. TCRdb reprocessed the 5' RACE reads with MiXCR, giving one entry per CDR3 protein. The sample gives 150,000 to 200,000 distinct CDR3 sequences, around 9.7% of which show up once; roughly 40% is in the top ten. The specimen comprised CD8+ T cells sorted from PBMCs, sampled 45 days after the yellow fever booster vaccination. The receptors come from a man between 18 and 29 years old who received the YFV17D yellow fever vaccine.

This clonotype was seen a few times. The rearrangement uses TRBV4-3 and TRBJ1-5; tentatively, D is TRBD1 (5 bases). With 0 bases removed from V and 3 bases from J, the gap between germline ends came to 9 bases. CDR3 length: 15 amino acids. Germline V gives CDR1 LGHNA, CDR2 YSLEER. The CDR3 loop is CASSQDRGPNQPQHF. The CDR3 nucleotides are TGCGCCAGCAGCCAAGATCGGGGCCCCAATCAGCCCCAGCATTTT.

This clonotype was detected a few times. The V and J genes are TRBV7-6 and TRBJ2-5, with D possibly TRBD2 on 6 matching bases. The CDR3 sequence is 16 residues long. V was pared by 1 base and J by 3 bases, with 15 bases between. CDR1 is SGHVS, CDR2 FNYEAQ, per germline. This CDR3 reads CASSLGTGETEETQYF. The DNA of the CDR3 is TGTGCCAGCAGCTTAGGTACGGGGGAGACGGAAGAGACCCAGTACTTC.

This clonotype appeared a few times. The CDR3 loop reads CASKLRGNTEAFF. As DNA, the CDR3 is TGCGCCAGCAAATTAAGGGGGAACACTGAAGCTTTCTTT. The chain combines TRBV5-1 with TRBJ1-1; D is perhaps TRBD1 (5 bases). The CDR3 is 13 residues long. Germline V lookup: CDR1 SGHRS, CDR2 YFSETQ. Trimming cost V 6 bases and J 1 base, with 10 bases left between them.

This chain connects TRBV7-2 to TRBJ2-7; D may be TRBD2 (6 bases). Germline assignment: CDR1 SGHTA and CDR2 FQGNSA. Trimming removed 4 bases at V and 12 bases at J, with 16 bases between. There are 12 residues in the CDR3. CDR3 amino acids: CASSSTAGVAYV. For the CDR3, the DNA is TGTGCCAGCAGCTCCACAGCGGGTGTCGCGTACGTC.

The sample holds many counts of this clonotype. The chain uses TRBV12-3 or TRBV12-4 and TRBJ2-5; possible D gene TRBD2, 5 bases. The CDR3 loop spans 11 amino acids. With 2 bases removed from V and 7 bases from J, the gap between germline ends came to 5 bases. The CDR3 region is CASSLRGTQYF. The CDR3 DNA is TGTGCCAGCAGTTTACGGGGGACCCAGTACTTC.

In this sample, this clonotype turned up a few times. V usage is TRBV7-9 and J usage is TRBJ2-2; TRBD2 matches 7 bases. The CDR3 length is 17 residues. Germline-derived CDR1 and CDR2 are SEHNR and FQNEAQ (reference sequence). J was trimmed by 0 bases and V by 4 bases; bases with no gene match: 8. The CDR3, as DNA: TGTGCCAGCAGCTCCCACGGGGGGTTAACGAACACCGGGGAGCTGTTTTTT. This translates into CASSSHGGLTNTGELFF.

This clonotype came up many times. The chain recombines TRBV7-3 with TRBJ1-1; D is possibly TRBD1 (5 bases). The V gene's germline CDR1 is SGHTA and CDR2 FQGTGA. V lost 3 bases to trimming and J lost 2 bases, with 7 bases between them. The CDR3 is 13 residues long. The CDR3 DNA reads TGTGCCAGCAGCTTGCAGGGTAACACTGAAGCTTTCTTT. Translating it yields CASSLQGNTEAFF.

This clonotype showed up many times. The gene calls are TRBV6-5 and TRBJ2-1; 7 nucleotides agree with TRBD1. The CDR3 runs to 15 residues. The ends lost 6 bases at V and 6 bases at J; junction bases unmatched: 11. Germline V lookup: CDR1 MNHEY, CDR2 SVGAGI. The CDR3 region has the DNA TGTGCCAGCAGCCCCGGACAGGTCCTTGGCAATGAGCAGTTCTTC. Its translation: CASSPGQVLGNEQFF.

The V and J genes are TRBV7-9 and TRBJ2-1, with 8 nucleotides matching TRBD2. This CDR3 has 14 residues. Germline-derived CDR1 and CDR2 are SEHNR and FQNEAQ (reference sequence). With V trimmed by 5 bases and J by 5 bases, 5 bases remained unmatched. CDR3 amino acids: CASSRGGTNNEQFF. CDR3 in DNA: TGTGCCAGCAGCCGGGGGGGGACTAACAATGAGCAGTTCTTC.

There are a few counts of this clonotype. The V and J genes are TRBV5-6 and TRBJ2-1; D is possibly TRBD1 (6 bases). V was clipped by 3 bases and J by 0 bases, with 16 bases between them. In germline, CDR1 is SGHDT, CDR2 YYEEEE. This CDR3 region has 17 residues. Here the CDR3 reads CASSCKDMDSSYNEQFF. CDR3 sequence (DNA): TGTGCCAGCAGCTGTAAAGATATGGACAGCTCCTACAATGAGCAGTTCTTC.

The sample holds many counts of this clonotype. The rearrangement links TRBV7-2 to TRBJ2-7; the D call may be TRBD1 or TRBD2 (6 bases each). Germline V gene sequence: CDR1 SGHTA, CDR2 FQGNSA. V dropped 1 base and J dropped 6 bases, with 10 bases sitting between them. This CDR3 is 13 amino acids long. This chain's CDR3 is CASSLVGGGEQYF. The CDR3 DNA follows: TGTGCCAGCAGCTTAGTAGGAGGGGGCGAGCAGTACTTC. Combining the CDR3 with reference TRBV7-2 and TRBJ2-7 gives the whole variable domain GAGVSQSPSNKVTEKGKDVELRCDPISGHTALYWYRQSLGQGLEFLIYFQGNSAPDKSGLPSDRFSAERTGGSVSTLTIQRTQQEDSAVYLCASSLVGGGEQYFGPGTRLTVT.

This clonotype was picked up a small number of times. The chain couples TRBV29-1 to TRBJ2-2, with a possible D match to TRBD2 (6 bases). V shed 7 bases and J shed 4 bases, with 13 bases lying between them. Per the germline V gene, CDR1 is SQVTM and CDR2 is ANQGSEA. The CDR3 runs to 13 residues. The CDR3 here is CSGRDSVTGELFF. Written as DNA, the CDR3 is TGCAGCGGCCGGGACTCCGTCACCGGGGAGCTGTTTTTT.

The chain has TRBV3-1 and TRBJ1-5; 10 positions agree with TRBD1. Germline values: CDR1 LGHDT, CDR2 YNNKEL (reference sequence). This CDR3 is built from 15 residues. Trimming removed 4 bases from V and 5 bases from J; junction bases left unmatched: 5. CDR3 residues: CASSPGTGVYQPQHF. CDR3 nucleotide sequence: TGTGCCAGCAGCCCCGGGACAGGGGTTTATCAGCCCCAGCATTTT.

This clonotype appeared many times. J is TRBJ1-2 and V is TRBV7-9; D gene unclear. Germline assignment: CDR1 SEHNR and CDR2 FQNEAQ (reference sequence). V was trimmed by 1 base and J by 2 bases, leaving 11 bases between them. This CDR3 is built from 15 residues. The CDR3 region has the DNA TGTGCCAGCAGCTTAGATGCCCTACGGAACTATGGCTACACCTTC. This sequence encodes CASSLDALRNYGYTF.

A few counts support this clonotype. This chain links TRBV20-1 with TRBJ2-3; either TRBD1 or TRBD2 may fit D (5 bases each). The CDR3 has 12 residues. Between the trimmed V and J ends, which lost 4 bases and 4 bases, there was a span of 9 bases. In germline, CDR1 is DFQATT, CDR2 SNEGSKA (reference sequence). The CDR3 nucleotides are TGCAGTGCTACCTGGGGGTCAGATACGCAGTATTTT. It translates to CSATWGSDTQYF.

The chain combines TRBV7-3 with TRBJ1-6, with 7 bases that match TRBD1. Germline CDR1 reads SGHTA; CDR2 reads FQGTGA. This CDR3 spans 14 amino acids. The ends lost 5 bases at V and 10 bases at J; junction bases unmatched: 8. CDR3 loop: CASSIDREGSPLHF. In DNA form, the CDR3 reads TGTGCCAGCAGCATTGACAGGGAAGGATCACCCCTCCACTTT.

This clonotype was seen more than once but under ten times. The rearrangement uses TRBV5-4 and TRBJ2-5; D gene uncertain. The CDR3 extends over 13 amino acids. The germline gives CDR1 SGHNT, CDR2 YYREEE (reference sequence). Trimming took off 0 bases at V and 2 bases at J, with 5 bases between the two ends. CDR3 DNA: TGTGCCAGCAGCTTGGTCCCACAAGAGACCCAGTACTTC. It encodes CASSLVPQETQYF. Variable domain in full (rest from reference TRBV5-4 and TRBJ2-5): ETGVTQSPTHLIKTRGQQVTLRCSSQSGHNTVSWYQQALGQGPQFIFQYYREEENGRGNFPPRFSGLQFPNYSSELNVNALELDDSALYLCASSLVPQETQYFGPGTRLLVL.

This chain uses TRBV27 with TRBJ2-7, with 7 bases fitting TRBD1. The length of the CDR3 is 13 residues. Germline V CDR1 and CDR2: MNHEY, SMNVEV (reference sequence). The trim removed 2 bases at V and 3 bases at J, leaving 1 base unmatched. The CDR3 DNA reads TGTGCCAGCAGTTTACGGACAGGCTACGAGCAGTACTTC. It yields the protein CASSLRTGYEQYF.

This clonotype was recorded many times. This chain joins TRBV27 and TRBJ1-5; D gene unclear. Germline V lookup: CDR1 MNHEY, CDR2 SMNVEV (reference sequence). This CDR3 has 12 amino acids. The germline V and J ends were trimmed by 3 bases and 0 bases, with 0 bases remaining between them. CDR3 bases: TGTGCCAGCAGTTTTAGCAATCAGCCCCAGCATTTT. As protein: CASSFSNQPQHF.

This clonotype was seen more than once but under ten times. The chain links TRBV6-6 to TRBJ1-6; D call uncertain. This CDR3 contains 15 residues. The germline V gene has CDR1 MNHNY and CDR2 SVGAGI (reference sequence). Deletions cut 10 bases from V and 1 base from J, with 14 bases between. CDR3 region: CAISREGSYNSPLHF. In DNA form, the CDR3 reads TGTGCCATCTCGAGGGAGGGATCCTATAATTCACCCCTCCACTTT.

This clonotype was counted between two and nine times. J is TRBJ2-7 and V is TRBV7-9; no clear D. Germline V gene sequence: CDR1 SEHNR, CDR2 FQNEAQ (reference sequence). The CDR3 has 11 amino acids. V was cut by 5 bases and J by 6 bases, with 8 bases left in between. The CDR3 is CASSRIGEQYV. CDR3 bases: TGTGCCAGCAGCCGCATCGGCGAGCAGTACGTC.

This clonotype was counted between two and nine times. The chain uses TRBV9 and TRBJ2-5; TRBD1 agrees at 7 bases. The CDR3 runs 17 residues. The trim removed 0 bases at V and 2 bases at J, leaving 10 bases unmatched. Germline V gene data show CDR1 as SGDLS and CDR2 as YYNGEE. The DNA for the CDR3 is TGTGCCAGCAGCGTAGCTACCCGGGGACAGCGGCAAGAGACCCAGTACTTC. This translates into CASSVATRGQRQETQYF.

This clonotype has a handful of counts. The chain is built from TRBV27 and TRBJ1-2; 10 positions match TRBD1. From germline, CDR1 is MNHEY and CDR2 SMNVEV (reference sequence). The junction had 9 bases not matched to a gene; V was cut back by 4 bases and J by 7 bases. The CDR3 has 15 amino acids. The CDR3 sequence is CASSSHLRDRGGYTF. In nucleotides, the CDR3 is TGTGCCAGCAGTTCCCACCTCCGGGACAGGGGTGGCTACACCTTC.

This clonotype showed up just a few times. This chain links TRBV11-2 with TRBJ2-5; no clear D. V was shortened by 3 bases and J by 7 bases, with 9 bases between the two germline ends. This CDR3 region has 12 residues. Per the germline V gene, CDR1 is SGHAT and CDR2 is FQNNGV. The CDR3 here is CASSFAPGTQYF. CDR3 nucleotides: TGTGCCAGCAGCTTTGCCCCCGGGACCCAGTACTTC.

This clonotype was seen many times. This sequence joins TRBV5-6 and TRBJ2-7; maybe TRBD2 (6 bases). CDR3 length: 14 amino acids. Germline V gene data show CDR1 as SGHDT and CDR2 as YYEEEE. V was pared by 3 bases and J by 3 bases, with 13 bases between. The DNA of the CDR3 is TGTGCCAGCAGCTGGTCTACTAGCATCTACGAGCAGTACGTC. Residues: CASSWSTSIYEQYV.

The chain employs TRBV4-2 and TRBJ1-5; a weak D match, TRBD1 (6 bases). CDR3 length equals 16 residues. The ends were cut back, 0 bases at V and 5 bases at J, with 14 bases in the middle. Germline V CDR1 and CDR2: LGHNA, YNFKEQ. DNA of the CDR3: TGTGCCAGCAGCCAAGAGGTAGGACAGACACATCAGCCCCAGCATTTT. Residues: CASSQEVGQTHQPQHF.

The rearrangement joins TRBV7-2 to TRBJ2-3, with TRBD2 matching 12 bases. CDR1 and CDR2 (germline): SGHTA, FQGNSA. Losses at the gene ends were 1 base for V and 3 bases for J; bases not matched to a gene: 8. CDR3 length equals 18 residues. The CDR3 bases are TGTGCCAGCAGCTTAGTTCCTAGCGGGGGGGCTGGTACAGATACGCAGTATTTT. Translating gives CASSLVPSGGAGTDTQYF.

This clonotype was counted many times. This rearrangement joins TRBV12-3 or TRBV12-4 to TRBJ2-5, with 11 bases lining up with TRBD2. The CDR3 consists of 14 residues. With 4 bases clipped from V and 5 bases from J, the junction kept 3 bases outside the gene matches. The CDR3 loop is CASSSRLAGETQYF. CDR3 sequence (DNA): TGTGCCAGCAGTTCTAGACTAGCGGGGGAGACCCAGTACTTC.

The chain recombines TRBV7-6 with TRBJ2-3, with D possibly being TRBD2 (6 bases). Per the germline V gene, CDR1 is SGHVS and CDR2 is FNYEAQ. The length of the CDR3 is 18 residues. V was pared by 1 base and J by 1 base, with 18 bases between. The DNA of the CDR3 is TGTGCCAGCAGCTTAGTTCTATTCGGGGGAGGAGGCACAGATACGCAGTATTTT. Translating gives CASSLVLFGGGGTDTQYF.

In its sample, this clonotype was seen a few times. The V call is TRBV24-1, the J call TRBJ2-1; D may match TRBD1 or TRBD2 (5 bases each). The V end was cut by 7 bases, the J end by 8 bases, with 5 bases between. The CDR3 runs 10 residues. Germline lookup yields CDR1 KGHDR and CDR2 SFDVKD. The CDR3 here is CATRGDEQFF. Here the CDR3 DNA reads TGTGCCACCAGGGGGGATGAGCAGTTCTTC.